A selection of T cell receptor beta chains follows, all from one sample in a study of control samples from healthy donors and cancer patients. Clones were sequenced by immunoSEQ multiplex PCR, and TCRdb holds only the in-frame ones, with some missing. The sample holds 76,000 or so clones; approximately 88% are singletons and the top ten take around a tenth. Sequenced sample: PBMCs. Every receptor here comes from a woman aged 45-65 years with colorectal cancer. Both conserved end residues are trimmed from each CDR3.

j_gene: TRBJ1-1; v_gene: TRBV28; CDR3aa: ASSPVVNTEAF
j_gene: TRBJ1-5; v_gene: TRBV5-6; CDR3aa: ASSPGGSYSNQPQH
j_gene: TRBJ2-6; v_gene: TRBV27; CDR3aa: ASGLPRGAGANVLT
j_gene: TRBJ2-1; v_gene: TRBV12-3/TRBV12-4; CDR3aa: ASSSGAGDEQF
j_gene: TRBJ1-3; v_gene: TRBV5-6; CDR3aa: ASSFGQLFSGNTIY
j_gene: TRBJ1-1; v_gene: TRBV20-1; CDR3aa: SASLNTEAF
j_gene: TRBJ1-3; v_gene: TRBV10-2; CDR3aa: ASSTPGNTIY
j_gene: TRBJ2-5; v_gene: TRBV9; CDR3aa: ASSVASGGLQETQY
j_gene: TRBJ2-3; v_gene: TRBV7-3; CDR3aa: ASSRLAGLSDTQY
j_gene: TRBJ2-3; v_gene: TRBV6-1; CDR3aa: ASSETSGGADTQY
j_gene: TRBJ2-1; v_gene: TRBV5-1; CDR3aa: ASSSGTSGGSYNEQF
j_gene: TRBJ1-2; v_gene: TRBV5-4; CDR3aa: ASSPAGNGYGYT
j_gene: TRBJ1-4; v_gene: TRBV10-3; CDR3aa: AISPSTGENEKLF
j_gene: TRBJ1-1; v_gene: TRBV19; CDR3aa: ASTKTGGGNEAF
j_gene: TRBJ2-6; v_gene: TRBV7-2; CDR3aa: ASSLDPSSGANVLT
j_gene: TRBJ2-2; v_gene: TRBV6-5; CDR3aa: ASNPTSGGHGELF
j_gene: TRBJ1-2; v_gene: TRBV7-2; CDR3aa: ASSSRLTNYGYT
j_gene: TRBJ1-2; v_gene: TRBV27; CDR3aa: ASSPQAPTINYGYT
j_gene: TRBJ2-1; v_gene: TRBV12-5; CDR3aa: ASGLVHHNEQF
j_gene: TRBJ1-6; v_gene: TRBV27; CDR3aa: ASSLPPAGVSPLH
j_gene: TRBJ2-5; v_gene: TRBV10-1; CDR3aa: ASSAGGETQY
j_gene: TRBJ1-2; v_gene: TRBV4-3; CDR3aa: ASSQESVDLGGYT
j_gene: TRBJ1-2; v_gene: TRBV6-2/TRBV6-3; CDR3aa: ASSYGPGDANYGYT
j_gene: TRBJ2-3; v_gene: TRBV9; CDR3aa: ASSVDGDTQY
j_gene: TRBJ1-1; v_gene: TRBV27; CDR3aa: ASSPHRGGSNTEAF
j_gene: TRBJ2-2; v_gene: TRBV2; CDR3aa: AGDTSTSTGELF
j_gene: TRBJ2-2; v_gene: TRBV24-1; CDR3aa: ATSPRGLNTGELF
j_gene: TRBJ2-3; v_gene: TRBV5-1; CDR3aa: ASSLSGTSGGTDTQY
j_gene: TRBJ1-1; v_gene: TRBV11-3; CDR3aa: ASSPEGNTEAF
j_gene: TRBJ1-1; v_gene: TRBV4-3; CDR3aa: ASSQAAGTPNTEAF
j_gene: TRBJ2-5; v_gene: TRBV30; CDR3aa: AWSVGLERETQY
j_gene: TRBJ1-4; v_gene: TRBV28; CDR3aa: ASRWDLNEKLF
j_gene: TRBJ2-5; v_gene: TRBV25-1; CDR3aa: ASSDARVTAETQY
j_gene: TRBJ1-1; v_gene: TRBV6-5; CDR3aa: ASSYARGGTEAF
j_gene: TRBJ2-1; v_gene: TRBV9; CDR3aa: ASSGGGGGYIEQF
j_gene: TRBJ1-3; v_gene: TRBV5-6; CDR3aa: ASSWRSGNTIY
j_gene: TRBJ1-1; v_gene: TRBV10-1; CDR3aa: ASSGGERTEAF
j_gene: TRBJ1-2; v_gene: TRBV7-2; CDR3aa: ASSLAGTGVFGYT
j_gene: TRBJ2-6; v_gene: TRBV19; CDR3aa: ASSRGANVLT
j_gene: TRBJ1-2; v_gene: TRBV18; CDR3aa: ASSPFAQGEHGYT
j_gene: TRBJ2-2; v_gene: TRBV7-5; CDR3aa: VRSLTNSNTGELF
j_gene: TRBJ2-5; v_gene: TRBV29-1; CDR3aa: SVEQNGGGTETQY
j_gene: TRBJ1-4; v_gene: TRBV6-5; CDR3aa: ASSTSDKREKLF
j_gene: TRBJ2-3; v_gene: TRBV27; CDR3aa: ASSIDRGIGTDTQY
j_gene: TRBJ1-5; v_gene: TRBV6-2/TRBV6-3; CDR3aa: ASSSPGQGSQPQH
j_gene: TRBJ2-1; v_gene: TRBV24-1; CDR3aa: ATSDFGRNNEQF
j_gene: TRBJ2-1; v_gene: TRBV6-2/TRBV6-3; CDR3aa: ASSFQVYSGGGNEQF
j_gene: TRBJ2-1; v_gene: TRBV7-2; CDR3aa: ASSNKGTSGGANEQF
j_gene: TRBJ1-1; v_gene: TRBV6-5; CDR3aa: ASSYSRLMNTEAF
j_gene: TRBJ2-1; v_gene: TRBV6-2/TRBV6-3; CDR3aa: ASSRLNEQF
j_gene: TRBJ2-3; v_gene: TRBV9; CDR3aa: ASNTPGRSGGFTDTQY
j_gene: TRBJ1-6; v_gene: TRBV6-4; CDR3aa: ASSDVAQLNSPLH
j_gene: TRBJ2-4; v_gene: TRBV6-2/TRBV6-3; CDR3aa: ASSYSGNIQY
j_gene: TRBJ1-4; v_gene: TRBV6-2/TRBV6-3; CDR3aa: ASSSGQGAGSEKLF
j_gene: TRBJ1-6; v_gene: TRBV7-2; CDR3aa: ASSQGGNSPLH
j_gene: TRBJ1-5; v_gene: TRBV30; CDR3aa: AWSPLGRREPQH
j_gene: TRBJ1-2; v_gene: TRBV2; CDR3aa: ASSVGTANYGYT
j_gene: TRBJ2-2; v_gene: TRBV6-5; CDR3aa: ASSYSGTGVAGELF
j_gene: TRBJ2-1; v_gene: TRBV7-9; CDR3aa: ASSLKGSSYNEQF